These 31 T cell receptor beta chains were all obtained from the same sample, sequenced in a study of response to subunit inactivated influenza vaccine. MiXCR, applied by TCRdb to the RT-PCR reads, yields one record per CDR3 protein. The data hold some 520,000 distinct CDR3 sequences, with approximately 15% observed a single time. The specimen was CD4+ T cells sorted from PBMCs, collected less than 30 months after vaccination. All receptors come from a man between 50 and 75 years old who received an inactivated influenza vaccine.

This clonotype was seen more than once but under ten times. CDR3 region: CASSTTQLDTQYF. Written as DNA, the CDR3 is TGTGCCAGCAGTACCACCCAGCTAGATACGCAGTATTTT. The V gene is TRBV7-2, the J gene TRBJ2-3; the D is unclear. V was cut by 6 bases and J by 5 bases, with 12 bases left in between. Per the germline V gene, CDR1 is SGHTA and CDR2 is FQGNSA. The CDR3 loop spans 13 amino acids.

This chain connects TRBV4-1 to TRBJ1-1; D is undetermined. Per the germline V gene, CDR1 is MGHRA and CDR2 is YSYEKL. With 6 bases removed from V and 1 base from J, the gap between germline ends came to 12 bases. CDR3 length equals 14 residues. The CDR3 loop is CASRGKVENTEAFF. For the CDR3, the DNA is TGCGCCAGCAGGGGGAAGGTCGAGAACACTGAAGCTTTCTTT.

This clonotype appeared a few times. CDR3 sequence: CASSYTGTSGYNEQFF. In DNA form, the CDR3 reads TGTGCCAGCAGCTACACCGGGACTAGCGGCTACAATGAGCAGTTCTTC. This sequence joins TRBV13 and TRBJ2-1, with 11 bases fitting TRBD2. J lost 3 bases, V lost 4 bases, and 5 bases had no gene match. The CDR3 has 16 amino acids. From germline, CDR1 is PRHDT and CDR2 FYEKMQ (reference sequence).

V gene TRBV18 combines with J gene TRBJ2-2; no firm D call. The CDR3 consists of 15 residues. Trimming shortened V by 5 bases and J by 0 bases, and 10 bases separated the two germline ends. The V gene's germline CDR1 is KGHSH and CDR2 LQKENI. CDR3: CASSAVITNTGELFF. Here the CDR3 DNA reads TGTGCCAGCTCAGCCGTCATCACGAACACCGGGGAGCTGTTTTTT. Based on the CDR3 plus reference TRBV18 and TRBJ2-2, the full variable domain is NAGVMQNPRHLVRRRGQEARLRCSPMKGHSHVYWYRQLPEEGLKFMVYLQKENIIDESGMPKERFSAEFPKEGPSILRIQQVVRGDSAAYFCASSAVITNTGELFFGEGSRLTVL.

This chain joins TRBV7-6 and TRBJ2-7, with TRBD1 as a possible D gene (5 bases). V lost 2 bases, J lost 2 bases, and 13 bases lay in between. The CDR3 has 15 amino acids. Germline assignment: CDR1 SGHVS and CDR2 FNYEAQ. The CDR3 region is CASSLRPGPPYEQYF. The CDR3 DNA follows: TGTGCCAGCAGCTTAAGACCAGGGCCTCCCTACGAGCAGTACTTC. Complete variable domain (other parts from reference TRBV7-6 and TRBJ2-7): GAGVSQSPRYKVTKRGQDVALRCDPISGHVSLYWYRQALGQGPEFLTYFNYEAQQDKSGLPNDRFSAERPEGSISTLTIQRTEQRDSAMYRCASSLRPGPPYEQYFGPGTRLTVT.

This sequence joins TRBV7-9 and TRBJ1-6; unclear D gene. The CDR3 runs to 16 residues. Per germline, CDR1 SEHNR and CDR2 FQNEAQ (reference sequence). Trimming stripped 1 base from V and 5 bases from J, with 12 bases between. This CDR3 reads CASSLGEGGNNSPLHF. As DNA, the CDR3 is TGTGCCAGCAGCTTAGGAGAGGGAGGGAATAATTCACCCCTCCACTTT.

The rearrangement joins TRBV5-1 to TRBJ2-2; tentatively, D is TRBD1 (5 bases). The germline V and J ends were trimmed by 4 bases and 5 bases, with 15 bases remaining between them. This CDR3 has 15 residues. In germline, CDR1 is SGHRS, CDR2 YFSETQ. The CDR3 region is CASSTTASVTGELFF. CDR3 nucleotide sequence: TGCGCCAGCAGCACGACAGCCTCGGTGACCGGGGAGCTGTTTTTT.

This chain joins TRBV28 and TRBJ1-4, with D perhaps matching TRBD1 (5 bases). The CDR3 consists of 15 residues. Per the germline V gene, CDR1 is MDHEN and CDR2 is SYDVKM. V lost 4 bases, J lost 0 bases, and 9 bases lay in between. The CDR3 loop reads CASSSQGTTNEKLFF. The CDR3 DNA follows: TGTGCCAGCAGTTCTCAGGGAACAACTAATGAAAAACTGTTTTTT.

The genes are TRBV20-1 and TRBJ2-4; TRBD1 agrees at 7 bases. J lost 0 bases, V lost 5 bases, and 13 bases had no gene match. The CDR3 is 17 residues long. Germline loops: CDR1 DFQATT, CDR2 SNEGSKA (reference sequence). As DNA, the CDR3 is TGCAGTGCTCAACCTCGGAAGGGACAGCAAGCCAAAAACATTCAGTACTTC. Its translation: CSAQPRKGQQAKNIQYF.

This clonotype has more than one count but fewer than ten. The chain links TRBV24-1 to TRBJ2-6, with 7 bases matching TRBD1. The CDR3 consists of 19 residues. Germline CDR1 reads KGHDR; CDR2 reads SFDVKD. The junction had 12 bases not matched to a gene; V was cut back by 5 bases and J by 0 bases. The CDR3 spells CATSGPLQGTSSGANVLTF. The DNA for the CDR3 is TGTGCCACCAGTGGGCCATTACAGGGGACAAGCTCTGGGGCCAACGTCCTGACTTTC.

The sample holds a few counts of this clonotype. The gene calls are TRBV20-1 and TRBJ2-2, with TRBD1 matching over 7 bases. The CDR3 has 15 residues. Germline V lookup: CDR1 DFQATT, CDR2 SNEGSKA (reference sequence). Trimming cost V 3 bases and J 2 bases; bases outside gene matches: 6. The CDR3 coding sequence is TGCAGTGCTAGTACCGGGACAGTAAACACCGGGGAGCTGTTTTTT. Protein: CSASTGTVNTGELFF.

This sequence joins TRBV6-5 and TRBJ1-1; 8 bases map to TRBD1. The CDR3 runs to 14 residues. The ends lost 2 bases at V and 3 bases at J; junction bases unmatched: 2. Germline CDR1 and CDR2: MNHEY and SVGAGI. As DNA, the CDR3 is TGTGCCAGCAGTTACCAGGGGGCTTACACTGAAGCTTTCTTT. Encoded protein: CASSYQGAYTEAFF.

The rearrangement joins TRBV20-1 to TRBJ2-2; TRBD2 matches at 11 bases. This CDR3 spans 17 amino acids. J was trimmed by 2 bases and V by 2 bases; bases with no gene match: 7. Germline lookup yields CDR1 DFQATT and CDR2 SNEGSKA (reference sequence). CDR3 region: CSARRGLAEINTGELFF. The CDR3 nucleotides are TGCAGTGCTAGACGGGGACTAGCGGAGATAAACACCGGGGAGCTGTTTTTT.

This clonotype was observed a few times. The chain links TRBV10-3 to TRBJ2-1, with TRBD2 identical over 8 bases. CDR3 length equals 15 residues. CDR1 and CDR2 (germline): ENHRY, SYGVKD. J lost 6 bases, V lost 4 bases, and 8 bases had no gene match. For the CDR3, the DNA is TGTGCCATCAGTGCCCGGGGGGGCTCGGGCAATGAGCAGTTCTTC. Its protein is CAISARGGSGNEQFF.

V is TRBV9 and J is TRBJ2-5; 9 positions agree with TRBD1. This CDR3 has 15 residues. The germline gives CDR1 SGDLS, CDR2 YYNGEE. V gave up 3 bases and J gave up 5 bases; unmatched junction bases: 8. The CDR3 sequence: CASSAGQGVVETQYF. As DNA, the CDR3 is TGTGCCAGCAGCGCGGGACAGGGAGTTGTCGAGACCCAGTACTTC.

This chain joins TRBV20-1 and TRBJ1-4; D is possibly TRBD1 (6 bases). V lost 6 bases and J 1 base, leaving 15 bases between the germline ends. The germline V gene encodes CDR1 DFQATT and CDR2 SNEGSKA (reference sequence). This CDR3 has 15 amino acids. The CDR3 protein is CSAPGTRETNEKLFF. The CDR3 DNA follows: TGCAGTGCGCCCGGGACAAGAGAAACTAATGAAAAACTGTTTTTT.

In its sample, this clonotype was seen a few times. The CDR3 region is CASSKSPRVEETQYF. The CDR3 DNA reads as TGTGCCAGCAGCAAATCACCCAGGGTGGAAGAGACCCAGTACTTC. The J gene is TRBJ2-5, the V gene TRBV21-1; the DNA was not used to check the table's D call, TRBD1. TRBV21-1 is given as a pseudogene. There are 15 residues in the CDR3.

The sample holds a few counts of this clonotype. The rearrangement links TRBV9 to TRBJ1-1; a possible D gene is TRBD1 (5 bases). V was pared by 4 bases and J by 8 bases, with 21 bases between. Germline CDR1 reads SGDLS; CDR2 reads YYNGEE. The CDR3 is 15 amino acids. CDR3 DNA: TGTGCCAGCAGCCCTGGCCTCCGGGGCTATTTAGAAGCTTTCTTT. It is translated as CASSPGLRGYLEAFF.

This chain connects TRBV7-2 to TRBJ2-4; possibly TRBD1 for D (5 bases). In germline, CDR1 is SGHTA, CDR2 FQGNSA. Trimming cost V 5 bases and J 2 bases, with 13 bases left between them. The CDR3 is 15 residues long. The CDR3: CASSRATATKNIQYF. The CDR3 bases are TGTGCCAGCAGCCGAGCGACAGCTACCAAAAACATTCAGTACTTC.

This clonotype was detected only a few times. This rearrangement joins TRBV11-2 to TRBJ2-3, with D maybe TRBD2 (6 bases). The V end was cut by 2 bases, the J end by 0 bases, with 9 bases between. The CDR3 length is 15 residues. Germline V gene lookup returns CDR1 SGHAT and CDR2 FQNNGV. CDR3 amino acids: CASSLTGDSTDTQYF. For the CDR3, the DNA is TGTGCCAGCAGCTTAACGGGGGATAGCACAGATACGCAGTATTTT.

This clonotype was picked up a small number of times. CDR3 sequence: CASSIQGANQPQHF. As DNA, the CDR3 is TGTGCCAGCAGCATACAGGGGGCGAATCAGCCCCAGCATTTT. The chain combines TRBV5-4 with TRBJ1-5; TRBD1 aligns across 9 bases. V trimming: 4 bases; J trimming: 4 bases; junction bases outside the gene matches: 3. In germline, CDR1 is SGHNT, CDR2 YYREEE (reference sequence). CDR3 length equals 14 residues.

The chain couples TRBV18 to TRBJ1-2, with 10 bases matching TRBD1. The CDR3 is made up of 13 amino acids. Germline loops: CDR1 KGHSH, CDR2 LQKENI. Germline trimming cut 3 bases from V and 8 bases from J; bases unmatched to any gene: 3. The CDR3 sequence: CASSPSTGGGYTF. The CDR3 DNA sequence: TGTGCCAGCTCACCTTCGACAGGGGGCGGCTACACCTTC.

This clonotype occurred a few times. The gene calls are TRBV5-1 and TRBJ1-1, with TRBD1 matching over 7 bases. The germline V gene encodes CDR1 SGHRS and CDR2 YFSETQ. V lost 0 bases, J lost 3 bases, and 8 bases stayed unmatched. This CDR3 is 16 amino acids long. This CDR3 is CASSLAYSQGDTEAFF. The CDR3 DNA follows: TGCGCCAGCAGCTTGGCCTATTCTCAGGGGGACACTGAAGCTTTCTTT. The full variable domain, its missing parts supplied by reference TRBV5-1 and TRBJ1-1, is KAGVTQTPRYLIKTRGQQVTLSCSPISGHRSVSWYQQTPGQGLQFLFEYFSETQRNKGNFPGRFSGRQFSNSRSEMNVSTLELGDSALYLCASSLAYSQGDTEAFFGQGTRLTVV.

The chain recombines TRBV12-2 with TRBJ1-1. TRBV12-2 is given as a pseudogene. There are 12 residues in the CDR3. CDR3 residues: CASRLVGEEAFF. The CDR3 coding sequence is TGTGCAAGTCGCTTAGTTGGGGAAGAAGCTTTCTTT.

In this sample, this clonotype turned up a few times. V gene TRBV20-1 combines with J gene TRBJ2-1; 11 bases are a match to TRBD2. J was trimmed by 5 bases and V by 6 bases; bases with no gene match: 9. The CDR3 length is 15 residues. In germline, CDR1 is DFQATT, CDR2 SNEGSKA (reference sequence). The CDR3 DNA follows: TGCAGTGCCATTCCGGGACTAGCGGCAAACAATGAGCAGTTCTTC. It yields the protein CSAIPGLAANNEQFF.

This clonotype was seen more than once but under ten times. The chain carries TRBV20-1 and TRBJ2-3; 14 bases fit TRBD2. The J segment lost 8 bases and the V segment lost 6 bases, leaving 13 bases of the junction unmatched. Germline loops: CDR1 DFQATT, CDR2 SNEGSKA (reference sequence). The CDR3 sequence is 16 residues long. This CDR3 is CSATATSGRALPTQYF. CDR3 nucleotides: TGCAGTGCCACGGCGACTAGCGGGAGGGCCTTACCTACGCAGTATTTT.

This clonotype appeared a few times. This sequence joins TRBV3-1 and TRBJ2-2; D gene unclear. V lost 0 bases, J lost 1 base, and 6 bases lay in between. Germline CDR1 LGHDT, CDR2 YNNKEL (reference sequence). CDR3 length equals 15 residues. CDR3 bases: TGTGCCAGCAGCCAAGACCTCCAGAACACCGGGGAGCTGTTTTTT. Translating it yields CASSQDLQNTGELFF.

CDR3 sequence (DNA): TGTGCCAGCAGCTTAGTGCCAGCGGGGGGGGGAGAGACCCAGTACTTC. Translated: CASSLVPAGGGETQYF. This chain connects TRBV11-2 to TRBJ2-5; TRBD2 agrees at 10 bases. With 1 base clipped from V and 4 bases from J, the junction kept 6 bases outside the gene matches. Germline CDR1 reads SGHAT; CDR2 reads FQNNGV. This CDR3 is 16 amino acids long.

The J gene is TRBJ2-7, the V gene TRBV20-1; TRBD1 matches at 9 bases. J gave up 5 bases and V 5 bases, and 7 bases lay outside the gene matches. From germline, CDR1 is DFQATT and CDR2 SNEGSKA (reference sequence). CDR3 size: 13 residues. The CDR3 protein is CSAGRDRVHEQYF. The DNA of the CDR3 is TGCAGTGCTGGCCGGGACAGGGTGCACGAGCAGTACTTC.

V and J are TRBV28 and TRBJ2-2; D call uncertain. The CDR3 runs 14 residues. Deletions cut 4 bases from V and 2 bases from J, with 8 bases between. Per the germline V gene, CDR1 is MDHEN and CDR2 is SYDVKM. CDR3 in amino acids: CASSWTPNTGELFF. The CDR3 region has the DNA TGTGCCAGCAGTTGGACGCCCAACACCGGGGAGCTGTTTTTT.

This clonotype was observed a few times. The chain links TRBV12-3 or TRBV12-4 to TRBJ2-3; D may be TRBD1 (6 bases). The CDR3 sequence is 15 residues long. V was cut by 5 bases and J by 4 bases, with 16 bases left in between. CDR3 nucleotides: TGTGCCAGCAGTAGCTACAGGGATTATCCAGATACGCAGTATTTT. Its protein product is CASSSYRDYPDTQYF.